This T cell receptor beta chain was profiled in a study of beta chain features in type 1 diabetes. Study details: Patients looked much like healthy donors when it came to age, gender and cell yields.

The whole isolated RNA underwent reverse transcription, so sequencing captured expressed TCRB transcripts. Assay: immunoSEQ multiplex PCR; the TCRdb copy retains only in-frame clones and omits some. The data hold about 360,000 clones, with over 10% observed a single time. Points on this clone: Its target is unknown.

General study findings and limits: All four CD4+ subsets of Type 1 diabetes patients contained TCRB CDR3s that were moderately but significantly shorter.

Based on CD45RO/CCR7/CD25/CD127/CD95/CD27, CD4+ regulatory, stem cell-like memory, naive and central memory cells were sorted. Once sorted, every population was more than 95% pure. This CDR3 spans 13 amino acids. The V gene's germline CDR1 is SQVTM and CDR2 ANQGSEA. V was clipped by 6 bases and J by 7 bases; unmatched bases: 5. The specimen sequenced was naive CD4+ T cells from blood. V and J are TRBV29-1 and TRBJ2-3; 12 bases line up with TRBD2. This sequence originates from a woman under 30 with type 1 diabetes. In DNA, the CDR3 is TGCAGCGTGCCGGGACTAGCGGGTTATACGCAGTATTTT. Its protein product is CSVPGLAGYTQYF.